The 19 T cell receptor beta chains given below trace back to one sample, sequenced in a study of regulatory T cells in long-lasting Graves disease. Construction of the TCR beta libraries employed iRepertoire HTBI primers in conjunction with Arm-PCR of CDR3 regions. TCRdb recomputed calls from the multiplex PCR reads with MiXCR, one row per CDR3 protein. The sample records about 200,000 distinct CDR3 sequences, approximately 18% being singletons. The time point: newly diagnosed GD, antithyroid drugs for less than 3 months. After RNA was extracted from PBMCs, the TCR library was made from it. These data were likewise used in another study, on T cells in Graves' hyperthyroidism and ophthalmopathy.

Here the sequenced sample was peripheral blood mononuclear cells (PBMCs), taken at new diagnosis, from a patient treated with antithyroid drugs. These receptors were obtained from a woman in her thirties with Graves disease.

This clonotype was seen repeatedly, ten times or more. This sequence joins TRBV12-3 or TRBV12-4 and TRBJ1-2; 7 nucleotides match TRBD1. The ends lost 5 bases at V and 5 bases at J; junction bases unmatched: 11. The CDR3 is 15 amino acids. CDR3 in DNA: TGTGCCAGCAGTCCTACGCCGGGACAGAGTTATGGCTACACCTTC. This gives the protein CASSPTPGQSYGYTF.

In this sample, this clonotype turned up many times. V gene TRBV3-1 combines with J gene TRBJ2-1; D unresolved. Per the germline V gene, CDR1 is LGHDT and CDR2 is YNNKEL (reference sequence). Trimming cost V 1 base and J 0 bases, with 13 bases left between them. The CDR3 spans 17 residues. CDR3: CASSQAKSPSSYNEQFF. For the CDR3, the DNA is TGTGCCAGCAGCCAAGCCAAGTCCCCGAGCTCCTACAATGAGCAGTTCTTC.

This clonotype was counted at least ten times. The V and J genes are TRBV7-2 and TRBJ2-1; D perhaps matches TRBD2 (6 bases). The V and J ends lost 5 bases and 9 bases respectively, with 11 bases between them. Germline V gene lookup returns CDR1 SGHTA and CDR2 FQGNSA. This CDR3 is built from 12 residues. CDR3 amino acids: CASSRQGLEQFF. The CDR3 DNA reads as TGTGCCAGCAGCCGTCAGGGACTTGAGCAGTTCTTC. Drawing the rest from reference TRBV7-2 and TRBJ2-1, the complete variable domain is GAGVSQSPSNKVTEKGKDVELRCDPISGHTALYWYRQSLGQGLEFLIYFQGNSAPDKSGLPSDRFSAERTGGSVSTLTIQRTQQEDSAVYLCASSRQGLEQFFGPGTRLTVL.

In this sample, this clonotype turned up many times. This chain links TRBV27 with TRBJ2-3, with a possible D match to TRBD2 (5 bases). Trimming took 6 bases from V and 4 from J, leaving 8 bases between them. Per the germline V gene, CDR1 is MNHEY and CDR2 is SMNVEV (reference sequence). This CDR3 comprises 12 residues. The chain's CDR3 is CASSRTPDTQYF. The CDR3 nucleotides read TGTGCCAGCAGCAGGACTCCAGATACGCAGTATTTT.

This clonotype was recorded many times. The V gene is TRBV12-3 or TRBV12-4, the J gene TRBJ1-4; 9 bases are shared with TRBD1. This CDR3 is 16 amino acids long. With V trimmed by 4 bases and J by 7 bases, 10 bases remained unmatched. The CDR3 spells CASSSGTGWSGEKLFF. The CDR3 DNA is TGTGCCAGCAGTTCCGGGACAGGGTGGTCGGGTGAAAAACTGTTTTTT.

This clonotype was picked up many times. The rearrangement links TRBV12-3 or TRBV12-4 to TRBJ1-3; no firm D call. The CDR3 spans 15 residues. V was trimmed by 2 bases and J by 0 bases, leaving 8 bases between them. DNA for the CDR3: TGTGCCAGCAGTTTATACAGCTACTCTGGAAACACCATATATTTT. Amino acid sequence: CASSLYSYSGNTIYF.

This clonotype was seen many times. The rearrangement links TRBV7-9 to TRBJ2-1; 12 bases agree with TRBD2. The CDR3 contains 16 residues. V lost 5 bases and J lost 4; bases outside the gene matches: 6. Germline CDR1 SEHNR, CDR2 FQNEAQ (reference sequence). The CDR3 bases are TGTGCCAGCAGCGGTTGGACTAGCGGGGCTTACAATGAGCAGTTCTTC. Protein sequence: CASSGWTSGAYNEQFF.

In its sample, this clonotype was seen a few times. This sequence joins TRBV2 and TRBJ1-1; 10 bases line up with TRBD1. Germline trimming cut 2 bases from V and 0 bases from J; bases unmatched to any gene: 3. This CDR3 spans 16 amino acids. The germline V gene has CDR1 SNHLY and CDR2 FYNNEI. CDR3 region: CASSEWTGGVNTEAFF. In DNA form, the CDR3 reads TGTGCCAGCAGTGAATGGACAGGGGGGGTGAACACTGAAGCTTTCTTT.

The V gene is TRBV4-1, the J gene TRBJ2-6, with D unclear. Trimming took 2 bases from V and 2 from J, leaving 16 bases between them. Germline-derived CDR1 and CDR2 are MGHRA and YSYEKL. The CDR3 is 18 residues long. The CDR3 loop is CASSQIIDPSTGANVLTF. The CDR3 DNA follows: TGCGCCAGCAGCCAAATCATAGACCCTTCGACTGGGGCCAACGTCCTGACTTTC.

This clonotype was recorded many times. V and J are TRBV2 and TRBJ2-7; D is perhaps TRBD1 (6 bases). Trimming took 7 bases from V and 3 from J, leaving 13 bases between them. The CDR3 totals 13 residues. Germline CDR1 is SNHLY and CDR2 is FYNNEI. As DNA, the CDR3 is TGTGCCAGCACACAGGGTTTCGGCTACGAGCAGTACTTC. Translated, it gives CASTQGFGYEQYF.

This clonotype was detected ten times or more. The V call is TRBV20-1, the J call TRBJ2-3; D may be TRBD1 or TRBD2 (5 bases each). The CDR3 consists of 14 residues. Germline CDR1 reads DFQATT; CDR2 reads SNEGSKA (reference sequence). V was cut by 6 bases and J by 2 bases, with 15 bases left in between. The CDR3 loop reads CSARAGVPTDTQYF. The CDR3 region has the DNA TGCAGTGCCAGGGCGGGTGTCCCCACAGATACGCAGTATTTT.

In this sample, this clonotype turned up many times. V and J are TRBV20-1 and TRBJ2-3; no clear D. Germline V CDR1 and CDR2: DFQATT, SNEGSKA (reference sequence). Trimming stripped 2 bases from V and 1 base from J, with 13 bases between. The CDR3 loop spans 15 amino acids. This CDR3 reads CSARSPFPGTDTQYF. The CDR3, as DNA: TGCAGTGCTAGATCCCCATTCCCTGGCACAGATACGCAGTATTTT.

About this clonotype itself: With a much larger clone just one base away, this may be a read error. V usage is TRBV6-2 or TRBV6-3 and J usage is TRBJ1-5, with D perhaps TRBD1 (5 bases). CDR1 is MNHEY, CDR2 SVGEGT, per germline. The CDR3 loop spans 15 amino acids. The CDR3 bases are TGTGCCAGCAGTTACGCAGGGATGAGCAATCAGCCCCGGCATTTT. It specifies CASSYAGMSNQPRHF.

This clonotype was seen ten or more times. The gene calls are TRBV18 and TRBJ1-4; 7 bases align to TRBD1. Germline V gene sequence: CDR1 KGHSH, CDR2 LQKENI. The V segment lost 6 bases and the J segment 8 bases; nucleotides outside the gene matches: 6. This CDR3 region has 13 residues. The CDR3 bases are TGTGCCAGCTCTCGCGGACAGGAAGAAAAACTGTTTTTT. Amino acids: CASSRGQEEKLFF.

There are many counts of this clonotype. The V and J genes are TRBV10-3 and TRBJ2-6; D might be TRBD1 (5 bases). V lost 4 bases to trimming and J lost 2 bases, with 30 bases between them. The CDR3 covers 22 residues. Germline V gives CDR1 ENHRY, CDR2 SYGVKD. The DNA for the CDR3 is TGTGCCATCAGTGTCCACGGCCCGGGCATTCAGGGCTCCTATACTGGGGCCAACGTCCTGACTTTC. This gives the protein CAISVHGPGIQGSYTGANVLTF.

This clonotype has a count of ten or more. The CDR3: CSAYGTATEAFF. The DNA of the CDR3 is TGCAGCGCTTATGGGACGGCCACTGAAGCTTTCTTT. The V gene is TRBV29-1, the J gene TRBJ1-1; tentative D call: TRBD1 (5 bases). The V end was cut by 7 bases, the J end by 4 bases, with 13 bases between. Germline values: CDR1 SQVTM, CDR2 ANQGSEA. The CDR3 has 12 residues.

Regarding this clonotype: An end of the junction differs from the germline gene, which may be a read error. V is TRBV19 and J is TRBJ2-3, with 7 bases lining up with TRBD2. CDR1 is LNHDA, CDR2 SQIVND, per germline (reference sequence). This CDR3 spans 15 amino acids. The CDR3 region is CASSILAASTNTQYF. CDR3 in DNA: TGTGCCAGTAGTATACTAGCGGCGAGCACAAATACGCAGTATTTT.

Ten or more counts support this clonotype. This chain joins TRBV12-3 or TRBV12-4 and TRBJ2-2; 9 bases agree with TRBD1. The CDR3 has 16 residues. V was pared by 4 bases and J by 0 bases, with 3 bases of the junction left unmatched. The CDR3 coding sequence is TGTGCCAGCAGTTCCGGGACAGGGACGAACACCGGGGAGCTGTTTTTT. It translates to CASSSGTGTNTGELFF.

This clonotype was detected a few times. This sequence joins TRBV4-1 and TRBJ2-4, with 8 nucleotides matching TRBD2. Per the germline V gene, CDR1 is MGHRA and CDR2 is YSYEKL. The CDR3 contains 18 residues. V was pared by 3 bases and J by 0 bases, with 10 bases of the junction left unmatched. CDR3 amino acids: CASSHFAAGGLAKNIQYF. The CDR3 DNA follows: TGCGCCAGCAGCCACTTTGCGGCGGGGGGACTAGCCAAAAACATTCAGTACTTC.